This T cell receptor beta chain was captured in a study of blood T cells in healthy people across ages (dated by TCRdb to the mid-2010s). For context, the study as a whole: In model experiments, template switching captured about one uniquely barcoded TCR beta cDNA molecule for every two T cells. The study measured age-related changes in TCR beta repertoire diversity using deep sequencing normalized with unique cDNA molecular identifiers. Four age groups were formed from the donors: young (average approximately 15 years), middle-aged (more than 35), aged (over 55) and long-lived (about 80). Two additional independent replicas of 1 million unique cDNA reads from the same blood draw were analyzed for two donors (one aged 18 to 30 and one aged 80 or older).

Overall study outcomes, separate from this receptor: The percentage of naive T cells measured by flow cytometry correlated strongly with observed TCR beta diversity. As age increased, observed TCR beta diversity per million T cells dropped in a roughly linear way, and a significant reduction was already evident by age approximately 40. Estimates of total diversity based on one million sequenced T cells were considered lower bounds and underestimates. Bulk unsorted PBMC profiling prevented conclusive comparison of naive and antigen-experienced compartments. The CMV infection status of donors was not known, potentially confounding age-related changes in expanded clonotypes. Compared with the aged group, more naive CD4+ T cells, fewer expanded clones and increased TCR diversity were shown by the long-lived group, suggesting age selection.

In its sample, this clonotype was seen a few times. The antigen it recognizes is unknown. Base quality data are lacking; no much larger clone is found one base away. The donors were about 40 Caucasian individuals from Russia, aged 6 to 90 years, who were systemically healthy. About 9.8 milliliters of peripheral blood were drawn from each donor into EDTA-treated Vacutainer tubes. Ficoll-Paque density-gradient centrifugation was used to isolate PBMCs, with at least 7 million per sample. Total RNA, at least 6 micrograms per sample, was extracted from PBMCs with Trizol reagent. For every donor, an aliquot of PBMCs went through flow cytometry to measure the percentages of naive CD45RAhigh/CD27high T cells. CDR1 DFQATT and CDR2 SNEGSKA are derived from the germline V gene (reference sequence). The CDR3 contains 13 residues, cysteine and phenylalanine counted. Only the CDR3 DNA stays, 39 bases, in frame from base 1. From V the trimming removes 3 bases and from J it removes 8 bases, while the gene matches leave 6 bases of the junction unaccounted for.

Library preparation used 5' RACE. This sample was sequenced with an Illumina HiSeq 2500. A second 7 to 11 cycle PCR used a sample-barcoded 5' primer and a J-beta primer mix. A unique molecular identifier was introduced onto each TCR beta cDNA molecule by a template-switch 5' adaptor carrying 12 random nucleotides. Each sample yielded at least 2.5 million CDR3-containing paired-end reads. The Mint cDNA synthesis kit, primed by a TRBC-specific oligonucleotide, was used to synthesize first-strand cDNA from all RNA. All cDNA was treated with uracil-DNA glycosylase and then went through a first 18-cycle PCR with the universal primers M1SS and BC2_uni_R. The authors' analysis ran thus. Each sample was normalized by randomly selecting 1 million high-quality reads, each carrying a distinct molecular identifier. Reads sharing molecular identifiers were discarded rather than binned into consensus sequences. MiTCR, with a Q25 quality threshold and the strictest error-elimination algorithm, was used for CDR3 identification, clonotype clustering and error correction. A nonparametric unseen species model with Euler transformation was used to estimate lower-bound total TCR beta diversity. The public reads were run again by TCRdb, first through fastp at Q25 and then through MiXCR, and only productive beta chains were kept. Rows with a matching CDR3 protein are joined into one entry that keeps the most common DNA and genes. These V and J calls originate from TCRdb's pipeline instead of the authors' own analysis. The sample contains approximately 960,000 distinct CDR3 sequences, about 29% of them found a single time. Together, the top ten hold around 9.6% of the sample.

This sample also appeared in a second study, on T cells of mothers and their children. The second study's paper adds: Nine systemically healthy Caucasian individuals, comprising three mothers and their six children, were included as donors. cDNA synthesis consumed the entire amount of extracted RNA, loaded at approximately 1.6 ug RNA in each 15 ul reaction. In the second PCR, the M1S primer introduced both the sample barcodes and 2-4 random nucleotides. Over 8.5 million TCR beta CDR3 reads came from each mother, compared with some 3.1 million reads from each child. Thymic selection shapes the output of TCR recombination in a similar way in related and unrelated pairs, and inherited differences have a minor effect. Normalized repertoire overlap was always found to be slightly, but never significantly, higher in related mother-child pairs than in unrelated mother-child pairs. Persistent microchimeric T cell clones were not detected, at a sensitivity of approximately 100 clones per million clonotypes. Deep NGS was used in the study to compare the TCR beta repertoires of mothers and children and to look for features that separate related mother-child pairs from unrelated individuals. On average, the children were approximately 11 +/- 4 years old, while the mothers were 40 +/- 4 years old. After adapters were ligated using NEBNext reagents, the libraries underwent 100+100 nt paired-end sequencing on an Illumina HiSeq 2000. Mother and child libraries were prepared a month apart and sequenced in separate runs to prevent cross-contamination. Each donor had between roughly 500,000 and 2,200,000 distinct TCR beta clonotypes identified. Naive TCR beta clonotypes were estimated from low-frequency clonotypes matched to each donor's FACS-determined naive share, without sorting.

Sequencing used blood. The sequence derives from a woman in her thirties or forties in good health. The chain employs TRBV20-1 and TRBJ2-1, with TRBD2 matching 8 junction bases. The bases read TGCAGTGCTAGTCCGGGGGGGCCCCATGAGCAGTTCTTC. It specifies CSASPGGPHEQFF.